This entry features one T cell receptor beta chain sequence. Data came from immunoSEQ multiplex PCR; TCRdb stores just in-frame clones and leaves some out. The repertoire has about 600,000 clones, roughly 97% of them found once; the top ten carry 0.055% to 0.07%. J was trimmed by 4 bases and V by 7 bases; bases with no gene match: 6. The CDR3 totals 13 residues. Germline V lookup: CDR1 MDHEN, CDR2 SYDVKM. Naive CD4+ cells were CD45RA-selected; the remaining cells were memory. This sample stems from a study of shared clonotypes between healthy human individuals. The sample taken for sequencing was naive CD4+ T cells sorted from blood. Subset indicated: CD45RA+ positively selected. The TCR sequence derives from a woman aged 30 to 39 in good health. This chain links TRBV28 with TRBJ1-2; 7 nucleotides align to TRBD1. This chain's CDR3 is CASTPDRPYGYTF. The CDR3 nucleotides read TGTGCCAGCACCCCGGACAGGCCCTATGGCTACACCTTC.